This T cell receptor beta chain emerged from a study of PD-1 blockade in classical Hodgkin lymphoma (dated by TCRdb to the early 2020s). For the wider study: Nivolumab dosing was 3 mg/kg intravenously every 2 weeks, continuing until either disease progression or unacceptable toxicity. To define a peripheral blood immune signature of response to PD-1 blockade in classical Hodgkin lymphoma, the study combined TCR beta sequencing with CyTOF.

Concerning this clone itself: The antigen it recognizes is unknown. Per-base qualities were not stored, and no clone one base away is much larger.

Overall study results and their limits: Diversity was lower in patients who began nivolumab less than 1 year after ASCT, so these patients were left out of later analyses to avoid confounding by immune reconstitution. Among trial patients, those achieving complete response had baseline diversity similar to that of newly diagnosed patients, while diversity was significantly lower in partial responders and progressors. CD4+ but not CD8+ TCR diversity rose significantly by C4D1 (p=0.0027 vs p=0.16), most apparent in complete responders (p=0.02). Baseline TCR diversity was reported to be lower in newly diagnosed patients than in healthy donors, and even lower in relapsed/refractory patients. Only a single clinical trial cohort was studied, and what caused the repertoire differences, possibly disease activity or prior therapy, remained undefined.

V and J lose 5 bases and 4 bases, and a span of 8 bases separates them. The CDR3 starts with the cysteine, ends with the phenylalanine, and has 12 residues. Just CDR3 DNA is preserved here, 36 bases in frame from base 1. For CDR1 and CDR2, the germline V gene lists KGHSH and LQKENI. The time point label of this sample denotes: cycle 1 day 1 (C1D1), immediately before nivolumab initiation. Every trial patient had relapsed after autologous stem cell transplantation, and cohorts A, B and C differed in prior brentuximab vedotin exposure. The trial cohort comprised roughly 50 patients with relapsed/refractory classical Hodgkin lymphoma whose best overall responses were complete response, partial response or progressive disease. In the multi-cohort phase II CheckMate 205 trial, trial patients received single-agent nivolumab. An independent review committee assessed best overall response by applying the 2007 International Working Group response criteria. Trial PBMCs were collected immediately before nivolumab initiation (C1D1) and during therapy at cycle 2 day 1 and cycle 4 day 1. Peripheral blood was collected in 8 mL Vacutainer Cell Preparation Tubes, from which PBMCs were isolated by centrifugation and then cryopreserved.

Genomic DNA was isolated using the Qiagen DNeasy kit from unsorted PBMCs as well as from negatively selected CD4+ and CD8+ fractions. TCR beta CDR3 regions were subjected to amplification by immunoSEQ multiplex PCR with primers that anneal to V and J segments. A synthetic immune receptor repertoire was used to minimize amplification bias, and any remaining bias was removed computationally after sequencing. Turning to the authors' computational methods: Custom Python scripts were used to quantify repertoire diversity as the Shannon entropy index. Unsorted, CD4+ and CD8+ repertoires were analyzed separately, except in combined analyses where CD4+ and CD8+ sequences were merged in silico. Clonal expansion was defined as at least a 2-fold frequency increase after treatment relative to C1D1, with a pseudocount of 0.5 for undetected baseline clones. Singleton clones were defined as clones with 0 or 1 copy at C1D1, and non-singleton clones were defined as clones with 2 or more copies. By matching protein sequences in sorted samples from the same patient, clones expanded in unsorted samples were annotated as CD4+, CD8+ or unknown. Wilcoxon tests were applied to paired samples to test diversity changes from C1D1 to C4D1. The immuneACCESS repertoire file appears here via TCRdb, limited to in-frame rearrangements. These files lack a portion of the clones; in checked studies, under half of the deficit traces to unresolved V genes, and the cause of the others is not known. V and J calls and clone size are given by that table; D and trimming were obtained from the DNA. Across this sample there are about 15,000 clones, with less than 90% seen only once. Jointly, the top ten make up about 26% of the sample.

Material: peripheral blood mononuclear cells (PBMCs), obtained at baseline. The rearrangement joined TRBV18 to TRBJ1-1; too little of a D gene remains to name it. The sequence was collected from a human donor with classical Hodgkin lymphoma. The CDR3 region has the sequence CASSWEGTEAFF. Here is the DNA: TGTGCCAGCTCATGGGAGGGCACTGAAGCTTTCTTT.